This TCR beta chain comes out of a study of blood T cell repertoires in COVID-19. About the research overall: PBMCs, B-cell-depleted T cells, or T cells were the source of the cDNA or gDNA that made up the material.

This clone has only a few counts. In the authors' workflow: Amplified reference gene primers provided the basis for estimating nucleated cell counts. Data came from immunoSEQ multiplex PCR; TCRdb stores just in-frame clones and leaves some out. V, J and clone size derive from that table, while D and trimming were established from the DNA sequence. The table lists roughly 130,000 clones, roughly 90% of them singletons. CDR1 and CDR2 (germline): MGHRA, YSYEKL. V gave up 2 bases and J gave up 3 bases; unmatched junction bases: 5. There are 16 residues in the CDR3. Two negative PCRs, clearance, or symptom resolution characterized the recovered Cohort 3 donors.

Sequencing input: PBMCs or T cells enriched from blood (not recorded which). This chain uses TRBV4-1 with TRBJ1-4; 8 bases line up with TRBD1. This TCR was sampled from a woman aged 45-59 years who had recovered from COVID-19. The CDR3 spells CASSQFPGQANEKLFF. CDR3 nucleotides: TGCGCCAGCAGCCAATTTCCGGGACAGGCTAATGAAAAACTGTTTTTT.